These 26 T cell receptor beta chains came from one sample sequenced in a study of radiation and T cells in renal cell carcinoma. TCRdb's table, derived via immunoSEQ multiplex PCR, lists solely in-frame clones and lacks some. The table lists some 130,000 clones, approximately 75% of them singletons. Time point: blood 2 weeks post-SBRT. Treatment meaning: 15 Gy SBRT to primary tumor, nephrectomy 4 weeks later. The sample was blood, taken from a patient whose treatment included radiotherapy and nephrectomy. Source of these receptors: an older woman with renal cell carcinoma.

The chain uses TRBV7-9 and TRBJ2-6, with a weak D call TRBD1 (6 bases). Trimming pared 5 bases from V and 0 bases from J, leaving 14 bases between. This CDR3 region has 17 residues. The germline V gene has CDR1 SEHNR and CDR2 FQNEAQ (reference sequence). In DNA form, the CDR3 reads TGTGCCAGCAGCCCAGGGGACGCGAGCTCTGGGGCCAACGTCCTGACTTTC. Translated, it gives CASSPGDASSGANVLTF.

The chain uses TRBV10-3 and TRBJ2-2; D possibly corresponds to TRBD2 (5 bases). The CDR3 has 15 amino acids. Trimming left V 4 bases short and J 7 bases short, with 16 bases between. The germline V gene encodes CDR1 ENHRY and CDR2 SYGVKD. The CDR3, as DNA: TGTGCCATCAGTGGGTATATTGAGGGTTTCGGGGAGCTGTTTTTT. Translated, it gives CAISGYIEGFGELFF.

This chain connects TRBV14 to TRBJ2-7, with 10 bases identical to TRBD2. V shed 2 bases, J shed 2 bases, and the junction held 3 bases outside the gene matches. Germline V gene lookup returns CDR1 SGHDN and CDR2 FVKESK. The CDR3 extends over 15 amino acids. The CDR3 DNA is TGTGCCAGCAGCCAAACCCTAGCGGGAGCCTACGAGCAGTACTTC. Its translation: CASSQTLAGAYEQYF.

The V gene is TRBV30, the J gene TRBJ2-4, with no clear D. Germline V CDR1 and CDR2: GTSNPN, SVGIG (reference sequence). With 5 bases removed from V and 7 bases from J, the gap between germline ends came to 9 bases. The CDR3 has 11 amino acids. The CDR3 coding sequence is TGTGCCTGGGGGGTAACCAACATTCAGTACTTC. The encoded protein is CAWGVTNIQYF.

The rearrangement links TRBV29-1 to TRBJ2-7, with 9 bases lining up with TRBD1. CDR3 size: 12 residues. V gave up 5 bases and J gave up 6 bases; unmatched junction bases: 5. Germline values: CDR1 SQVTM, CDR2 ANQGSEA. CDR3 nucleotide sequence: TGCAGCGTTAGGACAGGGGATCGCGAGCAGTACTTC. Translated, it gives CSVRTGDREQYF.

The CDR3 DNA is TGTGCCAGCAGTGAAGCAACCGTCGGGGGCTACACCTTC. Translation: CASSEATVGGYTF. The gene calls are TRBV6-1 and TRBJ1-2; no definite D call. CDR1 is MNHNS, CDR2 SASEGT, per germline. V was shortened by 0 bases and J by 8 bases, with 10 bases between the two germline ends. This CDR3 has 13 residues.

The CDR3 sequence: CASSMVGGGDKFF. Here the CDR3 DNA reads TGTGCCAGCAGCATGGTGGGTGGTGGGGATAAGTTCTTC. The chain joins TRBV5-4 to TRBJ2-1; D unresolved. From germline, CDR1 is SGHNT and CDR2 YYREEE (reference sequence). This CDR3 has 13 residues. V lost 4 bases to trimming and J lost 14 bases, with 19 bases between them.

The chain has TRBV19 and TRBJ1-2, with TRBD1 matching over 7 bases. Looked up from germline, CDR1 is LNHDA and CDR2 is SQIVND (reference sequence). The CDR3 loop spans 15 amino acids. The V and J ends lost 4 bases and 4 bases, in that order; junction bases with no gene match: 9. CDR3: CASSNPGQNFYGYTF. The DNA of the CDR3 is TGTGCCAGTAGTAATCCGGGACAGAATTTCTATGGCTACACCTTC. The variable domain in full, completed from reference TRBV19 and TRBJ1-2, reads DGGITQSPKYLFRKEGQNVTLSCEQNLNHDAMYWYRQDPGQGLRLIYYSQIVNDFQKGDIAEGYSVSREKKESFPLTVTSAQKNPTAFYLCASSNPGQNFYGYTFGSGTRLTVV.

This clone was recorded only once. This chain joins TRBV29-1 and TRBJ1-2; 9 positions agree with TRBD1. This CDR3 contains 14 residues. V was clipped by 6 bases and J by 4 bases; unmatched bases: 9. CDR1 is SQVTM, CDR2 ANQGSEA, per germline. The CDR3 region is CSVGKDRGFYGYTF. The CDR3 DNA reads TGCAGCGTGGGAAAGGACAGGGGCTTCTATGGCTACACCTTC.

The V call is TRBV7-8, the J call TRBJ2-3; 8 bases agree with TRBD1. Germline V lookup: CDR1 SGHVS, CDR2 FQNEAQ. The CDR3 covers 16 residues. The V gene end was trimmed by 1 base and the J gene end by 2 bases; junction bases not matched to a gene: 5. In DNA form, the CDR3 reads TGTGCCAGCAGCTTAGACCAGGACAGGGCCACAGATACGCAGTATTTT. Its protein product is CASSLDQDRATDTQYF.

The J gene is TRBJ2-3, the V gene TRBV7-9; D call uncertain. In germline, CDR1 is SEHNR, CDR2 FQNEAQ (reference sequence). Trimming stripped 5 bases from V and 4 bases from J, with 13 bases between. The CDR3 has 14 residues. CDR3 DNA sequence: TGTGCCAGCAGCCCACCGGAGATTTCAGATACGCAGTATTTT. This translates into CASSPPEISDTQYF. The variable domain in full, completed from reference TRBV7-9 and TRBJ2-3, reads DTGVSQNPRHKITKRGQNVTFRCDPISEHNRLYWYRQTLGQGPEFLTYFQNEAQLEKSRLLSDRFSAERPKGSFSTLEIQRTEQGDSAMYLCASSPPEISDTQYFGPGTRLTVL.

This CDR3 reads CASSLGQGSGNTIYF. The CDR3 DNA is TGTGCCAGCAGTCTCGGACAGGGGAGTGGAAACACCATATATTTT. The J gene is TRBJ1-3, the V gene TRBV27, with 9 bases aligning to TRBD1. Trimming removed 5 bases from V and 3 bases from J; junction bases left unmatched: 5. The V gene's germline CDR1 is MNHEY and CDR2 SMNVEV (reference sequence). This CDR3 comprises 15 residues.

This chain uses TRBV29-1 with TRBJ1-3; D possibly corresponds to TRBD1 (5 bases). In germline, CDR1 is SQVTM, CDR2 ANQGSEA. This CDR3 is 15 amino acids long. Deletions cut 4 bases from V and 0 bases from J, with 13 bases between. The CDR3 coding sequence is TGCAGCGTTGTGGGGGTTCCGAGCTCTGGAAACACCATATATTTT. This encodes CSVVGVPSSGNTIYF.

The V and J genes are TRBV19 and TRBJ1-1, with D possibly being TRBD1 (5 bases). Germline V gene sequence: CDR1 LNHDA, CDR2 SQIVND (reference sequence). Trimming removed 9 bases from V and 5 bases from J, with 19 bases in between. This CDR3 is built from 14 residues. CDR3 loop: CASQADGALTEAFF. The DNA for the CDR3 is TGTGCCAGCCAGGCCGACGGGGCGTTAACTGAAGCTTTCTTT.

V and J are TRBV7-3 and TRBJ1-1, with 10 bases lining up with TRBD1. The V segment lost 5 bases and the J segment 5 bases; nucleotides outside the gene matches: 8. Germline lookup yields CDR1 SGHTA and CDR2 FQGTGA. CDR3 length: 15 residues. CDR3 nucleotides: TGTGCCAGCAGCCCGCGGCCGGGACAGGGGACTGAAGCTTTCTTT. As protein: CASSPRPGQGTEAFF. Full variable domain (rest looked up from reference TRBV7-3 and TRBJ1-1): GAGVSQTPSNKVTEKGKYVELRCDPISGHTALYWYRQSLGQGPEFLIYFQGTGAADDSGLPNDRFFAVRPEGSVSTLKIQRTERGDSAVYLCASSPRPGQGTEAFFGQGTRLTVV.

This sequence joins TRBV5-6 and TRBJ2-5; D possibly corresponds to TRBD1 (5 bases). The DNA end lines up better with TRBJ2-7; the J call may be wrong. The germline gives CDR1 SGHDT, CDR2 YYEEEE. The CDR3 has 13 residues. The CDR3 here is CASSSDTNYEQYF. The CDR3 DNA reads TGTGCCAGCAGCTCGGACACGAACTACGAGCAGTACTTC.

The V and J genes are TRBV19 and TRBJ1-5; no definite D call. Germline CDR1 LNHDA, CDR2 SQIVND (reference sequence). CDR3 size: 13 residues. With 1 base removed from V and 5 bases from J, the gap between germline ends came to 6 bases. DNA for the CDR3: TGTGCCAGTAGTATAGCAGTGGATCAGCCCCAGCATTTT. It codes for CASSIAVDQPQHF. The complete variable domain, with remaining parts taken from reference TRBV19 and TRBJ1-5, reads DGGITQSPKYLFRKEGQNVTLSCEQNLNHDAMYWYRQDPGQGLRLIYYSQIVNDFQKGDIAEGYSVSREKKESFPLTVTSAQKNPTAFYLCASSIAVDQPQHFGDGTRLSIL.

V gene TRBV18 combines with J gene TRBJ1-2; D remains ambiguous. Germline-derived CDR1 and CDR2 are KGHSH and LQKENI. Trimming took off 6 bases at V and 6 bases at J, with 14 bases between the two ends. The CDR3 contains 13 residues. The CDR3 DNA reads as TGTGCCAGCTCGAAGATGGGCCTTGATGGCTACACCTTC. Amino acids: CASSKMGLDGYTF.

This clone showed up just a few times. The chain is built from TRBV29-1 and TRBJ1-1; D possibly corresponds to TRBD1 (5 bases). Trimming took off 3 bases at V and 4 bases at J, with 9 bases between the two ends. The CDR3 spans 12 residues. Germline CDR1 and CDR2: SQVTM and ANQGSEA. The CDR3 spells CSVDRGSTEAFF. The CDR3 DNA follows: TGCAGCGTTGACCGGGGGAGCACTGAAGCTTTCTTT. The full variable domain, its missing parts supplied by reference TRBV29-1 and TRBJ1-1, is SAVISQKPSRDICQRGTSLTIQCQVDSQVTMMFWYRQQPGQSLTLIATANQGSEATYESGFVIDKFPISRPNLTFSTLTVSNMSPEDSSIYLCSVDRGSTEAFFGQGTRLTVV.

The table lists this clone with a few counts. The chain couples TRBV4-1 to TRBJ1-4; D remains ambiguous. The V end lost 1 base, the J end lost 0 bases, and 9 bases lay between the germline ends. CDR3 length: 16 residues. Germline assignment: CDR1 MGHRA and CDR2 YSYEKL. The CDR3 reads CASSQALATTNEKLFF. CDR3 DNA: TGCGCCAGCAGCCAAGCGCTGGCTACAACTAATGAAAAACTGTTTTTT.

The rearrangement joins TRBV27 to TRBJ2-7; 8 nucleotides line up with TRBD1. This CDR3 is built from 13 residues. From germline, CDR1 is MNHEY and CDR2 SMNVEV (reference sequence). The J segment lost 2 bases and the V segment lost 6 bases, leaving 3 bases of the junction unmatched. In DNA form, the CDR3 reads TGTGCCAGCAGCTGGGACAGGACCTACGAGCAGTACTTC. It translates to CASSWDRTYEQYF.

This clone appeared a single time. This chain links TRBV15 with TRBJ1-4; 10 nucleotides agree with TRBD1. The CDR3 has 16 amino acids. J gave up 7 bases and V 4 bases, and 9 bases lay outside the gene matches. Germline values: CDR1 LNHNV, CDR2 YYDKDF (reference sequence). The chain's CDR3 is CATSIDSGTGVEKLFF. The CDR3 bases are TGTGCCACCAGCATCGACTCCGGGACAGGGGTTGAAAAACTGTTTTTT. The entire variable domain, with the rest obtained from reference TRBV15 and TRBJ1-4, is as follows: DAMVIQNPRYQVTQFGKPVTLSCSQTLNHNVMYWYQQKSSQAPKLLFHYYDKDFNNEADTPDNFQSRRPNTSFCFLDIRSPGLGDTAMYLCATSIDSGTGVEKLFFGSGTQLSVL.

V and J are TRBV5-4 and TRBJ2-1; D is possibly TRBD1 (5 bases). The CDR3 has 14 amino acids. Trimming removed 0 bases at V and 6 bases at J, with 10 bases between. Per the germline V gene, CDR1 is SGHNT and CDR2 is YYREEE (reference sequence). The CDR3 DNA reads TGTGCCAGCAGCTTGGAGGGGCGTGTCAATGAGCAGTTCTTC. This encodes CASSLEGRVNEQFF.

The V gene is TRBV4-2, the J gene TRBJ2-3; D not resolved. V lost 2 bases and J 5 bases, leaving 11 bases between the germline ends. Germline CDR1 LGHNA, CDR2 YNFKEQ. The CDR3 runs 14 residues. The chain's CDR3 is CASSQNPWGDTQYF. As DNA, the CDR3 is TGTGCCAGCAGCCAAAACCCTTGGGGAGATACGCAGTATTTT.

This clone was observed once. The V gene is TRBV18, the J gene TRBJ2-7; D is possibly TRBD1 or TRBD2 (5 bases each). The CDR3 contains 13 residues. The germline V and J ends were trimmed by 3 bases and 2 bases, with 8 bases remaining between them. CDR1 is KGHSH and CDR2 is LQKENI in the germline V gene. The CDR3 DNA is TGTGCCAGCTCACCGGGACGGCCCTACGAGCAGTACTTC. Amino acid sequence: CASSPGRPYEQYF.

V gene TRBV6-1 combines with J gene TRBJ2-7; possible D gene TRBD1, 6 bases. V dropped 7 bases and J dropped 2 bases, with 15 bases sitting between them. CDR1 and CDR2 from the germline V gene are MNHNS and SASEGT. CDR3 size: 14 residues. CDR3 residues: CASNPRGGAYEQYF. In DNA, the CDR3 is TGTGCCAGCAACCCCAGGGGCGGAGCCTACGAGCAGTACTTC.